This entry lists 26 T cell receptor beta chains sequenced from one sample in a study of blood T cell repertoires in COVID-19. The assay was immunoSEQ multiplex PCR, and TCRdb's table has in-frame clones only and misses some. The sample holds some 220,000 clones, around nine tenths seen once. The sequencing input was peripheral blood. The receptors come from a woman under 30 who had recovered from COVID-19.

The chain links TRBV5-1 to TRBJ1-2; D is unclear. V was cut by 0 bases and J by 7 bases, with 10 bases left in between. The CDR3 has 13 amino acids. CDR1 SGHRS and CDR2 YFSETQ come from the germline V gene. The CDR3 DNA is TGCGCCAGCAGCTTGGACTTCGGGGTTGGCTACACCTTC. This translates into CASSLDFGVGYTF.

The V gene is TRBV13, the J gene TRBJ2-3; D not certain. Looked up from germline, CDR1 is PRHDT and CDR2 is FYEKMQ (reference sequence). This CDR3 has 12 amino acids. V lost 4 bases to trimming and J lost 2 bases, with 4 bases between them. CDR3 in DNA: TGTGCCAGCAGCTCCAACACAGATACGCAGTATTTT. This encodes CASSSNTDTQYF.

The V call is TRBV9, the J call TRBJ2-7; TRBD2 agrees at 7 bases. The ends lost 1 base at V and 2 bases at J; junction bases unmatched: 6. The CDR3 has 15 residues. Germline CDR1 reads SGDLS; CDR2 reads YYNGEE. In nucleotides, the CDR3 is TGTGCCAGCAGCGTAAGTTCAGCGGGAACCTACGAGCAGTACTTC. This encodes CASSVSSAGTYEQYF. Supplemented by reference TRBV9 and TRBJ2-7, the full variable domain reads DSGVTQTPKHLITATGQRVTLRCSPRSGDLSVYWYQQSLDQGLQFLIQYYNGEERAKGNILERFSAQQFPDLHSELNLSSLELGDSALYFCASSVSSAGTYEQYFGPGTRLTVT.

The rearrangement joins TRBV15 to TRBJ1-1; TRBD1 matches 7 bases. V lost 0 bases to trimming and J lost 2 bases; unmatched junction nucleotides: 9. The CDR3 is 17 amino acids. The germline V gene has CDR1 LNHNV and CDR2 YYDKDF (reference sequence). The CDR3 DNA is TGTGCCACCAGCAGAGATCCTTACAGACAGGGCAACACTGAAGCTTTCTTT. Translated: CATSRDPYRQGNTEAFF.

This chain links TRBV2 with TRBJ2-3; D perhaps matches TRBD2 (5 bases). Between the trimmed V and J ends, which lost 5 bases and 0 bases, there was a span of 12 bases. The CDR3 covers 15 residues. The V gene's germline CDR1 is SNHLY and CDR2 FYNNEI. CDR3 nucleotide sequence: TGTGCCAGCAGTAACGGGGTCTCTAGCACAGATACGCAGTATTTT. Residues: CASSNGVSSTDTQYF.

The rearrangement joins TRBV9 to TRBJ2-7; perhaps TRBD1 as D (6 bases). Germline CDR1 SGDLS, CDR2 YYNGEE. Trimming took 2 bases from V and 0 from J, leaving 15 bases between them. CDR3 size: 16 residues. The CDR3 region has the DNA TGTGCCAGCAGCGTTAACCGGGACACGAGCTCCTACGAGCAGTACTTC. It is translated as CASSVNRDTSSYEQYF.

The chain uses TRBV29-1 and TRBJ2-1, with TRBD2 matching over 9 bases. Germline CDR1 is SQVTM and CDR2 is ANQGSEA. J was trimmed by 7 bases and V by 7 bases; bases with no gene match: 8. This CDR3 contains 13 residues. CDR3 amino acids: CSGIGGRVNEQFF. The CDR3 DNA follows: TGCAGCGGAATAGGCGGGAGGGTAAATGAGCAGTTCTTC.

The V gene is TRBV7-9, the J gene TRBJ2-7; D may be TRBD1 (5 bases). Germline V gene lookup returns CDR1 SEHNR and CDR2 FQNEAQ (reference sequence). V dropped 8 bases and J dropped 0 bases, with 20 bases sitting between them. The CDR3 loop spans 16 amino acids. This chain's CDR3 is CASDWGTGPSSYEQYF. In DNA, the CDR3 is TGTGCCAGCGACTGGGGAACAGGACCAAGCTCCTACGAGCAGTACTTC.

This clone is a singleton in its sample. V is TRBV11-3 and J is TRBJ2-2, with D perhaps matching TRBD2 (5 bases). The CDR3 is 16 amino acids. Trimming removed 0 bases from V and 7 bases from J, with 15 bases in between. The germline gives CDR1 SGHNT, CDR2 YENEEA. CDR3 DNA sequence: TGTGCCAGCAGCTTAGATCTCCGGACTGAGCTCGGGGAGCTGTTTTTT. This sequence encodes CASSLDLRTELGELFF. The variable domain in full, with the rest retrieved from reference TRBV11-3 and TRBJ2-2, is EAGVVQSPRYKIIEKKQPVAFWCNPISGHNTLYWYLQNLGQGPELLIRYENEEAVDDSQLPKDRFSAERLKGVDSTLKIQPAELGDSAVYLCASSLDLRTELGELFFGEGSRLTVL.

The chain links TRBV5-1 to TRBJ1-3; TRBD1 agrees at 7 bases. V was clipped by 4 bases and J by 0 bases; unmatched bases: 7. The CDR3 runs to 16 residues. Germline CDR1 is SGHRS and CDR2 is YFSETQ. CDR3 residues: CASSRGQLASGNTIYF. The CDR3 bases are TGCGCCAGCAGCAGGGGACAGCTGGCCTCTGGAAACACCATATATTTT.

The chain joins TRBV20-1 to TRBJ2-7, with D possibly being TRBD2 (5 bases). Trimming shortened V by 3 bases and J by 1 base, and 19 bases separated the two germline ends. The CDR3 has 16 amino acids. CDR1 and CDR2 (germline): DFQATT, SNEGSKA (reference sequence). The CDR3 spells CSASRASFGRSYEQYF. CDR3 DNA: TGCAGTGCTAGTCGGGCTAGCTTTGGTAGATCCTACGAGCAGTACTTC.

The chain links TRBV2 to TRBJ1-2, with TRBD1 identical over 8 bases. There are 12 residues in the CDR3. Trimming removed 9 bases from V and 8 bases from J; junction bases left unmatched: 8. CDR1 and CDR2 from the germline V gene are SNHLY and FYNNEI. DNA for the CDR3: TGTGCCAGGAGGACAGGGAGGGGCGGCTACACCTTC. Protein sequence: CARRTGRGGYTF.

CDR3 amino acids: CAWRDWGPDRGLGYGYTF. CDR3 coding DNA: TGTGCCTGGAGGGATTGGGGGCCAGACAGGGGGCTCGGCTATGGCTACACCTTC. The J gene is TRBJ1-2, the V gene TRBV30, with 10 positions matching TRBD1. With V trimmed by 3 bases and J by 4 bases, 17 bases remained unmatched. Germline CDR1 GTSNPN, CDR2 SVGIG (reference sequence). The CDR3 is 18 residues long.

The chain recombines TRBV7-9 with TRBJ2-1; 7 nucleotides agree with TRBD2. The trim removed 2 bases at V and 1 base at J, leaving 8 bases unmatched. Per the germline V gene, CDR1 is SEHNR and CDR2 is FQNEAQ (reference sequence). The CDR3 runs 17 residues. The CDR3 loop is CASSLLAGGRSYNEQFF. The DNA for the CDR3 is TGTGCCAGCAGCTTATTAGCAGGCGGGAGATCCTACAATGAGCAGTTCTTC.

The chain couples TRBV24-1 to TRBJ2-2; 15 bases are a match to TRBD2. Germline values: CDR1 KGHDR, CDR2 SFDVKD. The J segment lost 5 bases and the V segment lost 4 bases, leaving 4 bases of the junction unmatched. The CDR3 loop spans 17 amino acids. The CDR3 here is CATSDPGTSGRTGELFF. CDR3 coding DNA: TGTGCCACCAGTGACCCCGGGACTAGCGGGAGGACCGGGGAGCTGTTTTTT.

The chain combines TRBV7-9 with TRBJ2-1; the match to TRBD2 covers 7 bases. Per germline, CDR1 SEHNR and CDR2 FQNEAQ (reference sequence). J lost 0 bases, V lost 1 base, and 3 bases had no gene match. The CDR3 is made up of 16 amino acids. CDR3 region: CASSLGGSPSYNEQFF. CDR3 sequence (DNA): TGTGCCAGCAGCTTAGGCGGGAGCCCCTCCTACAATGAGCAGTTCTTC.

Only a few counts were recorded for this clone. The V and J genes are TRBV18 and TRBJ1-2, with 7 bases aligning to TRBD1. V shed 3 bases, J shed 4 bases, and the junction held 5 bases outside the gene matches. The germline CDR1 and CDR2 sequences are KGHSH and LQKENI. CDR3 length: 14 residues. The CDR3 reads CASSPRGQIYGYTF. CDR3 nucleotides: TGTGCCAGCTCACCTCGGGGACAGATCTATGGCTACACCTTC.

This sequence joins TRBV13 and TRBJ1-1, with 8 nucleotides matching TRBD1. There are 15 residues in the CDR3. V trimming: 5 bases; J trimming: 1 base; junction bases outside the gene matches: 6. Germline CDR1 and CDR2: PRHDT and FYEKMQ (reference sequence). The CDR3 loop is CASSLPGQGNTEAFF. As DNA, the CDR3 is TGTGCCAGCAGCCTACCAGGACAGGGGAACACTGAAGCTTTCTTT.

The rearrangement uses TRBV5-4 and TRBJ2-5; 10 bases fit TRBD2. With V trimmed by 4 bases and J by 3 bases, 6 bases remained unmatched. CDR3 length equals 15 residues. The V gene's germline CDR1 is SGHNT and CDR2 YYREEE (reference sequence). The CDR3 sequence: CASSPFGLAEETQYF. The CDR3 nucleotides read TGTGCCAGCAGCCCATTCGGACTAGCGGAAGAGACCCAGTACTTC.

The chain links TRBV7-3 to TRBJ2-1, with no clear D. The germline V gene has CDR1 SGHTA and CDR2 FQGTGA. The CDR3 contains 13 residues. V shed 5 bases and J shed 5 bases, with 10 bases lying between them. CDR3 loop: CASSTVPDNEQFF. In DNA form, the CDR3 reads TGTGCCAGCAGCACCGTTCCGGACAATGAGCAGTTCTTC.

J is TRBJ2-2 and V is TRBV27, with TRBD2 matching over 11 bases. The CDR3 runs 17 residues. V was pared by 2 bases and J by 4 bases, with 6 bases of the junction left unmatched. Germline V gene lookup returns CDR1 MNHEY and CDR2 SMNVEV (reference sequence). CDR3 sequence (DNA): TGTGCCAGCAGTTTAGGATCGACTAGCGGGACCACCGGGGAGCTGTTTTTT. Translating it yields CASSLGSTSGTTGELFF.

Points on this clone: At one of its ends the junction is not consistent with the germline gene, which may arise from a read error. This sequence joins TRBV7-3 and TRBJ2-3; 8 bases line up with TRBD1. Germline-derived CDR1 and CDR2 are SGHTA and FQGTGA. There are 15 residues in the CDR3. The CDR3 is CASSAGGKSTNTQYF. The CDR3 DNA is TGTGCCAGCAGCGCAGGGGGCAAATCCACAAATACGCAGTATTTT.

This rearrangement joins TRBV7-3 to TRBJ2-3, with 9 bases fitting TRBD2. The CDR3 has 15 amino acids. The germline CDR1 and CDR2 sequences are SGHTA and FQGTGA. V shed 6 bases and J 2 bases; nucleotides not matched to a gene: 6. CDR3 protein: CASSVAGVSTDTQYF. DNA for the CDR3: TGTGCCAGCAGTGTAGCGGGAGTTTCCACAGATACGCAGTATTTT.

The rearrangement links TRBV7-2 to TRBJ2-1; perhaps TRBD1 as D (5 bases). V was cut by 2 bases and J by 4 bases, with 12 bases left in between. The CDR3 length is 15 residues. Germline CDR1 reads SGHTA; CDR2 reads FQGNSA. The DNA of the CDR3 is TGTGCCAGCAGCTTATCAGACAGTTATTACAATGAGCAGTTCTTC. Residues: CASSLSDSYYNEQFF.

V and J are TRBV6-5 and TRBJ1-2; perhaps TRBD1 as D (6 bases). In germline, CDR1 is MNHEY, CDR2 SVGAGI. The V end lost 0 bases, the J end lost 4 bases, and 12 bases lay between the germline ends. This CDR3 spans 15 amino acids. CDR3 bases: TGTGCCAGCAGTTACTCCCCGGACAGCATCTATGGCTACACCTTC. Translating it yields CASSYSPDSIYGYTF.

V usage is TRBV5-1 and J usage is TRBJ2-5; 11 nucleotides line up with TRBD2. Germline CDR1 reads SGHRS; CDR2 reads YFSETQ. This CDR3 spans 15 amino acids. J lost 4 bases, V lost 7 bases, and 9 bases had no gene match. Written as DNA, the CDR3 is TGCGCCAGCTCCACTAGCGGGAGAGGGGGAGAGACCCAGTACTTC. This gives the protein CASSTSGRGGETQYF.